The 15 T cell receptor beta chains presented below share a single source sample, sequenced in a study of human T cells and chemical hapten exposure. TCRdb reprocessed the RACE reads with MiXCR, giving one entry per CDR3 protein. The sample holds 70,000 to 95,000 distinct CDR3 sequences, 8.6% seen once. The time point here: healthy volunteer bleed at 6 weeks. Total RNA extraction was carried out from unfractionated whole blood. Specimen: whole blood. The receptors were gathered from a female donor in good health. Some clones in this sample may be carry-over from other donors' samples.

This clonotype has just a few counts. The genes are TRBV7-2 and TRBJ2-5; unclear D gene. The CDR3 spans 15 residues. The V gene lost 0 bases and the J gene lost 3 bases, with 11 bases spanning the gap. Germline V gene lookup returns CDR1 SGHTA and CDR2 FQGNSA. As DNA, the CDR3 is TGTGCCAGCAGCTTAGCGAACTCCAACAAAGAGACCCAGTACTTC. Its protein product is CASSLANSNKETQYF.

This clonotype was observed a few times. One end of the junction fails to match germline, which may point to a read error. In DNA, the CDR3 is TGTGTCAGCAGCGCACCACAGGGGTTTGAGACCCAGTACTTC. Its translation is CVSSAPQGFETQYF. The chain has TRBV7-2 and TRBJ2-5; 7 bases fit TRBD1. The CDR3 contains 14 residues. The V gene's germline CDR1 is SGHTA and CDR2 FQGNSA.

A few counts support this clonotype. V gene TRBV20-1 combines with J gene TRBJ2-3; the D is unclear. V lost 1 base and J lost 6, with 11 bases in between. CDR1 DFQATT and CDR2 SNEGSKA come from the germline V gene (reference sequence). The CDR3 has 13 residues. CDR3 protein: CSARGRNWDTQYF. In nucleotides, the CDR3 is TGCAGTGCTAGAGGGCGGAATTGGGATACGCAGTATTTT.

The chain combines TRBV6-5 with TRBJ1-2; the D gene is possibly TRBD1 (6 bases). Germline CDR1 and CDR2: MNHEY and SVGAGI. The CDR3 is 15 residues long. V was cut by 5 bases and J by 2 bases, with 15 bases left in between. CDR3 nucleotides: TGTGCCAGCAGTAACATACGTGACAGGAACTATGGCTACACCTTC. Translated: CASSNIRDRNYGYTF.

This chain links TRBV20-1 with TRBJ2-7; the match to TRBD2 covers 9 bases. Trimming at V came to 3 bases and at J to 3 bases, leaving 9 bases not matched to a gene. The CDR3 runs to 15 residues. Germline CDR1 and CDR2: DFQATT and SNEGSKA (reference sequence). The CDR3: CSARGRETSGYEQYF. The CDR3, as DNA: TGCAGTGCTAGGGGTCGAGAGACTAGCGGCTACGAGCAGTACTTC.

The rearrangement joins TRBV12-3 or TRBV12-4 to TRBJ1-2; TRBD1 matches at 7 bases. CDR3 length equals 13 residues. The V and J ends lost 7 bases and 4 bases, in that order; junction bases with no gene match: 6. The CDR3 here is CASTRGTAYGYTF. The DNA of the CDR3 is TGTGCCAGCACCAGAGGGACAGCCTATGGCTACACCTTC.

This chain connects TRBV27 to TRBJ2-3; weak D call: TRBD1 (5 bases). CDR3 size: 13 residues. V was cut by 6 bases and J by 7 bases, with 14 bases left in between. The germline V gene has CDR1 MNHEY and CDR2 SMNVEV (reference sequence). The CDR3 region is CASSETGANTQYF. The CDR3 nucleotides are TGTGCCAGCAGCGAAACAGGCGCCAATACGCAGTATTTT.

This clonotype was observed a few times. The chain carries TRBV5-6 and TRBJ1-2; 7 bases align to TRBD1. V lost 4 bases to trimming and J lost 0 bases; unmatched junction nucleotides: 9. The CDR3 is 16 amino acids. Germline V CDR1 and CDR2: SGHDT, YYEEEE. The CDR3 coding sequence is TGTGCCAGCAGCAGACTAGACAGGGCACCTAACTATGGCTACACCTTC. Its protein product is CASSRLDRAPNYGYTF.

The chain is built from TRBV21-1 and TRBJ2-1; TRBD2 was called by the table and not checked on the DNA. TRBV21-1 is reported as a pseudogene. CDR3 size: 18 residues. CDR3 sequence (DNA): TGTGCCAGCAGCAAGGGACTAGCGGGGGGGAGCTCCTACAATGAGCAGTTCTTC. It yields the protein CASSKGLAGGSSYNEQFF.

V gene TRBV19 combines with J gene TRBJ1-2, with unresolved D. The germline gives CDR1 LNHDA, CDR2 SQIVND (reference sequence). CDR3 length equals 13 residues. V lost 5 bases and J 8 bases, leaving 15 bases between the germline ends. The CDR3: CASSSVLLGGYTF. CDR3 nucleotide sequence: TGTGCCAGTAGTTCGGTCCTCTTAGGCGGCTACACCTTC.

A few counts support this clonotype. The genes are TRBV20-1 and TRBJ2-1; 14 bases agree with TRBD2. Trimming removed 6 bases from V and 0 bases from J; junction bases left unmatched: 10. CDR3 length: 18 residues. Germline CDR1 and CDR2: DFQATT and SNEGSKA (reference sequence). The CDR3 nucleotides read TGCAGTGCCTACCGACTAGCGGGGGGGACTTCCTCCTACAATGAGCAGTTCTTC. Protein: CSAYRLAGGTSSYNEQFF.

This clonotype came up many times. The rearrangement joins TRBV7-9 to TRBJ1-1; D call uncertain. This CDR3 has 13 amino acids. V dropped 5 bases and J dropped 3 bases, with 10 bases sitting between them. Germline V gene sequence: CDR1 SEHNR, CDR2 FQNEAQ (reference sequence). CDR3: CASSPDGYTEAFF. As DNA, the CDR3 is TGTGCCAGCAGCCCGGACGGGTACACTGAAGCTTTCTTT.

This clonotype appeared many times. The J gene is TRBJ1-1, the V gene TRBV5-1; 8 nucleotides align to TRBD1. CDR1 is SGHRS, CDR2 YFSETQ, per germline. The V segment lost 0 bases and the J segment 4 bases; nucleotides outside the gene matches: 5. This CDR3 comprises 15 residues. The CDR3 spells CASSLVAGGLTEAFF. The CDR3 nucleotides are TGCGCCAGCAGCTTGGTGGCAGGGGGCCTCACTGAAGCTTTCTTT.

At least ten counts were recorded for this clonotype. This chain joins TRBV11-2 and TRBJ2-3, with 7 bases aligning to TRBD1. Germline V CDR1 and CDR2: SGHAT, FQNNGV. CDR3 length: 12 amino acids. Unmatched junction bases numbered 0, after V lost 5 bases and J lost 4 bases. The CDR3 region is CASSGQADTQYF. The CDR3 region has the DNA TGTGCCAGCAGCGGACAGGCAGATACGCAGTATTTT.

This clonotype has just a few counts. The gene calls are TRBV5-1 and TRBJ2-7; 9 nucleotides line up with TRBD1. The CDR3 sequence is 14 residues long. Germline V lookup: CDR1 SGHRS, CDR2 YFSETQ. The V segment lost 1 base and the J segment 11 bases; nucleotides outside the gene matches: 10. For the CDR3, the DNA is TGCGCCAGCAGCTTGACCGGGACAGGGATAGGAAAGTACTTC. Its protein product is CASSLTGTGIGKYF.